The T cell receptor (beta chain) described here comes from a study of naive CD8 T cells in extremely preterm neonates. CDR3 length: 13 residues. Germline V gives CDR1 GTSNPN, CDR2 SVGIG (reference sequence). V lost 6 bases and J lost 4; bases outside the gene matches: 7. Note on this clone: The antigen remains unidentified.

Study-wide findings and caveats: Preterm neonates shared more CDR3 nucleotide sequences (around 2.5%) than older groups. Compared with all age groups, preterm neonates showed less repertoire richness.

Elective cesarean births at roughly 37-43 weeks, without labor or membrane rupture, supplied the cord blood. Pregnancies with fetal demise, active maternal HSV infection or known maternal HIV were excluded. Sorted naive CD8+ T cell numbers ranged ~17,000 to ~100,000. The data were produced by immunoSEQ multiplex PCR, yet TCRdb's version contains in-frame clones alone and is incomplete. The data hold approximately 7,600 clones, with 92% observed a single time. This sequence originates from a newborn in good health. Sequences were obtained from naive CD8+ T cells from cord blood. The rearrangement links TRBV30 to TRBJ2-7; TRBD1 agrees at 9 bases. CDR3 in DNA: TGTGCCTGTCGGACAGGGGAGGTATACGAGCAGTACTTC. The encoded protein is CACRTGEVYEQYF.